Listed below are T cell receptor beta chains from one sample, sequenced in a study of blood T cell repertoires in COVID-19. Sequencing was performed with immunoSEQ multiplex PCR; in TCRdb, only in-frame clones are kept and a portion is missing. The sample consists of a few hundred thousand clones, around 90% of them appearing once. Source material: PBMCs or T cells enriched from blood (not recorded which). The source is a woman between 18 and 29 years old with acute COVID-19. CDR3s include the opening cysteine and the closing phenylalanine or tryptophan.

J | V | CDR3
TRBJ2-2 | TRBV5-1 | CASSLTANTGELFF
TRBJ1-1 | TRBV18 | CASSPSQRNTEAFF
TRBJ2-7 | TRBV19 | CASSISGTYEQYF
TRBJ2-1 | TRBV9 | CASSVGDRNNEQFF
TRBJ1-6 | TRBV6-5 | CASSPLGGDNSPLHF
TRBJ2-3 | TRBV10-3 | CASAIAGTSTDTQYF
TRBJ2-1 | TRBV10-3 | CAISASRQVHEQFF
TRBJ1-5 | TRBV18 | CASSPPPGYNQPQHF
TRBJ2-7 | TRBV6-5 | CASRPGQGSYEQYF
TRBJ2-1 | TRBV7-8 | CASSSNPDRAAYNEQFF
TRBJ2-7 | TRBV10-3 | CAISEGGDEQYF
TRBJ2-3 | TRBV6-4 | CASSEVSGSDTQYF
TRBJ1-2 | TRBV9 | CASSATPTGPPYGYTF
TRBJ2-3 | TRBV30 | CAWSSLAGGPTDTQYF
TRBJ2-7 | TRBV19 | CASREEAGETYEQYF
TRBJ1-2 | TRBV15 | CATSRDLRAGYTF
TRBJ2-7 | TRBV29-1 | CSVAQGWDEQYF
TRBJ1-3 | TRBV7-2 | CASSLIYIGGGNTIYF
TRBJ2-3 | TRBV4-1 | CASSQDGGLADPTDTQYF
TRBJ2-6 | TRBV5-1 | CASSSRGSNSGANVLTF
TRBJ2-1 | TRBV5-1 | CASSLVRGTNNEQFF
TRBJ1-4 | TRBV19 | CASSPTGTNEKLFF
TRBJ2-7 | TRBV29-1 | CSVAQGSSYEQYF
TRBJ2-1 | TRBV7-6 | CASSSQGQSSYNEQFF
TRBJ1-6 | TRBV19 | CASSIEQASSYNSPLHF
TRBJ2-2 | TRBV11-2 | CASSLDRGTPNTGELFF
TRBJ2-7 | TRBV19 | CASSTDSYEQYF
TRBJ1-2 | TRBV5-1 | CASSRDRGSDYGYTF
TRBJ2-7 | TRBV6-5 | CASSLTQEYEQYF
TRBJ1-5 | TRBV30 | CAWSGTGYNQPQHF
TRBJ2-3 | TRBV12-3/TRBV12-4 | CASSLIGTDTQYF
TRBJ2-1 | TRBV27 | CASSLLSDLPTHNEQFF
TRBJ1-2 | TRBV6-4 | CASFLSPGTGYGYTF
TRBJ1-5 | TRBV19 | CASSIPGRGGGNQPQHF
TRBJ1-1 | TRBV6-5 | CASSYRLGQGNTEAFF
TRBJ2-7 | TRBV28 | CASTTTDRLNYERYF
TRBJ2-7 | TRBV5-5 | CASSLRQVYEQYF
TRBJ2-1 | TRBV24-1 | CATSDRLRQGEFF
TRBJ1-1 | TRBV10-2 | CASSSGGEAFF
TRBJ2-5 | TRBV18 | CASSREGYKPYF
TRBJ1-1 | TRBV12-3/TRBV12-4 | CASRSDRNEAFF
TRBJ2-5 | TRBV5-4 | CASSLPGGRETQYF
TRBJ2-3 | TRBV7-2 | CASSFGGSKDTQYF
TRBJ1-6 | TRBV27 | CASSLGDRVWSPLHF
TRBJ1-1 | TRBV28 | CASSLSSPSYNGTEAFF
TRBJ2-7 | TRBV7-2 | CASSPGHSEYEQYF
TRBJ2-2 | TRBV5-1 | CASSLAGLAEYTGELFF
TRBJ1-6 | TRBV14 | CASSRTNQRTGRYSPLHF
TRBJ1-3 | TRBV5-6 | CASSLGQVSGNTIYF
TRBJ2-7 | TRBV13 | CASSSDRLQYF
TRBJ2-2 | TRBV27 | CASRLLAGATGELFF
TRBJ2-5 | TRBV7-6 | CASSFPRTSGIPETQYF
TRBJ1-4 | TRBV28 | CASRSDRAHEKLFF
TRBJ2-5 | TRBV4-2 | CASSALAGEETQYF